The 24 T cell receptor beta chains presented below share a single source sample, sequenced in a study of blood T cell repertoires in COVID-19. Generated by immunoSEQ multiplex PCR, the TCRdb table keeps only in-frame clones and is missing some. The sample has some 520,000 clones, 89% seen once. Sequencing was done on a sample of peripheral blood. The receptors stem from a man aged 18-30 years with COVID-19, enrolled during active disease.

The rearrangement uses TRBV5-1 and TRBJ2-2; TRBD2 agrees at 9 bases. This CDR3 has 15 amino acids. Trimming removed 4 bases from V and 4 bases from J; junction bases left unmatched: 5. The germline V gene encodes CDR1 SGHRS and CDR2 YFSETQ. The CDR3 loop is CASSPKRGVTGELFF. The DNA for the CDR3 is TGCGCCAGCAGCCCTAAGCGGGGGGTCACCGGGGAGCTGTTTTTT.

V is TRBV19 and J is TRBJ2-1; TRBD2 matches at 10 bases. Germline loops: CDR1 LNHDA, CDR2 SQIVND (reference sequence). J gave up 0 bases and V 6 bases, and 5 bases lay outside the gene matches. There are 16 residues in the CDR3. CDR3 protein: CASSFGLADSYNEQFF. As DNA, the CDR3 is TGTGCCAGTAGCTTTGGACTAGCGGACTCCTACAATGAGCAGTTCTTC.

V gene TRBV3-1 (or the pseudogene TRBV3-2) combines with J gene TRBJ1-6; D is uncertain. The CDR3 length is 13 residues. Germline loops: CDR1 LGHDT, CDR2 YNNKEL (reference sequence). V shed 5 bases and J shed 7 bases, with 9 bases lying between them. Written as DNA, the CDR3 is TGTGCCAGCAGCTCAGTGGAGAATTCACCCCTCCACTTT. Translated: CASSSVENSPLHF.

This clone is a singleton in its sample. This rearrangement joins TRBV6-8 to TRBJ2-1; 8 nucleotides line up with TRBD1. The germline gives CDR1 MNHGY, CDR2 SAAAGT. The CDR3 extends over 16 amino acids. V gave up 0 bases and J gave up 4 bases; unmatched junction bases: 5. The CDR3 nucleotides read TGTGCCAGCAGTTACTCGAGGACAGGGATGTACAATGAGCAGTTCTTC. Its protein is CASSYSRTGMYNEQFF.

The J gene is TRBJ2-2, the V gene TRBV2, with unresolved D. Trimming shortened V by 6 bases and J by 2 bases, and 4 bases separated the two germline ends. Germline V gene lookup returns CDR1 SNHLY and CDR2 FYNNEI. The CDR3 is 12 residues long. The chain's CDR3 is CASRTNTGELFF. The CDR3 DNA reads TGTGCCAGCAGGACAAACACCGGGGAGCTGTTTTTT.

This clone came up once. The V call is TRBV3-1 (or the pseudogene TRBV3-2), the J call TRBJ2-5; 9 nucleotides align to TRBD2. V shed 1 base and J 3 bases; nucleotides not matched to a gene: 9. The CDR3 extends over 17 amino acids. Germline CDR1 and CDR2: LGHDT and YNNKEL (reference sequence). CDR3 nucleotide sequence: TGTGCCAGCAGCCAAGCTCCAGTACTAGCGGGTGAAGAGACCCAGTACTTC. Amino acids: CASSQAPVLAGEETQYF.

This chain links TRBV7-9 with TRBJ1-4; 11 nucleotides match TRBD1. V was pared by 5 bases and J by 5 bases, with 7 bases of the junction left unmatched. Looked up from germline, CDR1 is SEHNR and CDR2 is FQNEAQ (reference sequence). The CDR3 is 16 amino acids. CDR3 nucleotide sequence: TGTGCCAGCAGCCGGGGACAGGGGGTTTCGAATGAAAAACTGTTTTTT. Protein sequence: CASSRGQGVSNEKLFF. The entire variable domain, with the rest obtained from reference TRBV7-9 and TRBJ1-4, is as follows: DTGVSQNPRHKITKRGQNVTFRCDPISEHNRLYWYRQTLGQGPEFLTYFQNEAQLEKSRLLSDRFSAERPKGSFSTLEIQRTEQGDSAMYLCASSRGQGVSNEKLFFGSGTQLSVL.

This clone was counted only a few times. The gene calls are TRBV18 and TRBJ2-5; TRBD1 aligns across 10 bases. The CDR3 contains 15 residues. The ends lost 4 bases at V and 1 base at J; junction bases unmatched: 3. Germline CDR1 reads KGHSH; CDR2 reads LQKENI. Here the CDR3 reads CASSRDRGVQETQYF. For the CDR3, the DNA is TGTGCCAGCTCACGGGACAGGGGAGTCCAAGAGACCCAGTACTTC.

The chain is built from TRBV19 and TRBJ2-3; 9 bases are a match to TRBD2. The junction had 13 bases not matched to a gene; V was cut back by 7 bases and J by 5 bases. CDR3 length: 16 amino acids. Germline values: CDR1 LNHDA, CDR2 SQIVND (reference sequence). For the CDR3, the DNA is TGTGCCAGTACAAAGGGGTCAGCGGGGGGTGGAGATACGCAGTATTTT. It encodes CASTKGSAGGGDTQYF.

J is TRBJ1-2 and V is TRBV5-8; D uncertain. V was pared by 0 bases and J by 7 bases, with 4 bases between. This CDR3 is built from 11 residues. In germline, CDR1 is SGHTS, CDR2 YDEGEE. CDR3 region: CASSLAFGYTF. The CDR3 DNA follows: TGTGCCAGCAGCTTGGCGTTTGGCTACACCTTC.

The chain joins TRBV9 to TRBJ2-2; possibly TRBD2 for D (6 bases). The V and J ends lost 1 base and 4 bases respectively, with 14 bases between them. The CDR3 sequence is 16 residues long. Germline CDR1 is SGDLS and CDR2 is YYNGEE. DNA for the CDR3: TGTGCCAGCAGCGTAACTGCCGCGCGGGGCACCGGGGAGCTGTTTTTT. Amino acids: CASSVTAARGTGELFF.

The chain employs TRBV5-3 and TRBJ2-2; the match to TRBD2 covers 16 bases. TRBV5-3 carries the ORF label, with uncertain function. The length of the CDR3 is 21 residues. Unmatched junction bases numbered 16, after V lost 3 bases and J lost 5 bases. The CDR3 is CARSWPPGLAGGYDWTGELFF. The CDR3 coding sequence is TGTGCCAGAAGCTGGCCCCCGGGACTAGCGGGAGGGTACGATTGGACCGGGGAGCTGTTTTTT.

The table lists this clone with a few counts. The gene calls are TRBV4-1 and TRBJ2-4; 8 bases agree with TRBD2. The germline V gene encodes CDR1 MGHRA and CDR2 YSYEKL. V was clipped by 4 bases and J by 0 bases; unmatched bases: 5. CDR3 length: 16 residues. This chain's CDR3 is CASSPTSVLAKNIQYF. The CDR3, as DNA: TGCGCCAGCAGCCCGACTAGCGTTCTAGCCAAAAACATTCAGTACTTC.

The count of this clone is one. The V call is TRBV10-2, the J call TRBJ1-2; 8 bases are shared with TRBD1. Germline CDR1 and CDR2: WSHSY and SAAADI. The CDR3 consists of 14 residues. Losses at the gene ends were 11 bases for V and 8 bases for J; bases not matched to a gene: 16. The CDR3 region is CASSLGQGILGYTF. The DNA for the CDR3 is TGCGCCTCCTCCTTAGGACAGGGCATACTGGGCTACACCTTC.

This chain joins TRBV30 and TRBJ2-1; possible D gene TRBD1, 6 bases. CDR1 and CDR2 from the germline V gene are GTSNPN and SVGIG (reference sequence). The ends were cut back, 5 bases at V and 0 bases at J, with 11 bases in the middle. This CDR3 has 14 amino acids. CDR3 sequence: CAWERGSSYNEQFF. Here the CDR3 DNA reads TGTGCCTGGGAGAGGGGGAGCTCCTACAATGAGCAGTTCTTC. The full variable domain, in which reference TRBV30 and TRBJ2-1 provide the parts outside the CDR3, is SQTIHQWPATLVQPVGSPLSLECTVEGTSNPNLYWYRQAAGRGLQLLFYSVGIGQISSEVPQNLSASRPQDRQFILSSKKLLLSDSGFYLCAWERGSSYNEQFFGPGTRLTVL.

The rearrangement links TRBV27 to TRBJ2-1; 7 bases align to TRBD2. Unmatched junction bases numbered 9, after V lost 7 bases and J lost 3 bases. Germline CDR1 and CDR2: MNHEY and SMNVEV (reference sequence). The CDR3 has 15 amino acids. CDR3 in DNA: TGTGCCAGCAAGAACGGCGGGAGCCTCTACAATGAGCAGTTCTTC. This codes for CASKNGGSLYNEQFF.

The CDR3 is CASGAANTEAFF. CDR3 bases: TGTGCCAGCGGGGCAGCTAACACTGAAGCTTTCTTT. The rearrangement links TRBV6-5 to TRBJ1-1; D might be TRBD1 (5 bases). This CDR3 is 12 amino acids long. Germline lookup yields CDR1 MNHEY and CDR2 SVGAGI. V was shortened by 8 bases and J by 2 bases, with 9 bases between the two germline ends.

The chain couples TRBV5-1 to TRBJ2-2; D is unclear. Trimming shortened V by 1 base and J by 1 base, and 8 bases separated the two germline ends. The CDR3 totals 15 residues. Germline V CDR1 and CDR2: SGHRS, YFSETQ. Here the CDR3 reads CASSLSTGNTGELFF. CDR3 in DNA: TGCGCCAGCAGCTTGTCTACGGGGAACACCGGGGAGCTGTTTTTT.

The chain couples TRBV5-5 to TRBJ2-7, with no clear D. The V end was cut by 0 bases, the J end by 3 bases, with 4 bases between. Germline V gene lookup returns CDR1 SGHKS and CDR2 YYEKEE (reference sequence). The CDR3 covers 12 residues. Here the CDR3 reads CASSLVLYEQYF. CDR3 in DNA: TGTGCCAGCAGCTTGGTCCTCTACGAGCAGTACTTC. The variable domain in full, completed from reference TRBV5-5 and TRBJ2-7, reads DAGVTQSPTHLIKTRGQQVTLRCSPISGHKSVSWYQQVLGQGPQFIFQYYEKEERGRGNFPDRFSARQFPNYSSELNVNALLLGDSALYLCASSLVLYEQYFGPGTRLTVT.

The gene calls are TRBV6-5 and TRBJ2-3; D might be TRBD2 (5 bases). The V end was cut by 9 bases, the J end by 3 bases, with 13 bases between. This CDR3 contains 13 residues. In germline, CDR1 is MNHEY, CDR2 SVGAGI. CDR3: CASVGRETDTQYF. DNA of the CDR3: TGTGCCAGTGTAGGCCGGGAAACAGATACGCAGTATTTT.

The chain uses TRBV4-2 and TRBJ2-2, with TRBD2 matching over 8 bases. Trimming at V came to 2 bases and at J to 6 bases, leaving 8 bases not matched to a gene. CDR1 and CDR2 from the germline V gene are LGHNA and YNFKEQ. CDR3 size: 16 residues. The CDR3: CASSQLQAGGAGELFF. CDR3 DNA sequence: TGTGCCAGCAGCCAATTACAGGCGGGGGGCGCCGGGGAGCTGTTTTTT.

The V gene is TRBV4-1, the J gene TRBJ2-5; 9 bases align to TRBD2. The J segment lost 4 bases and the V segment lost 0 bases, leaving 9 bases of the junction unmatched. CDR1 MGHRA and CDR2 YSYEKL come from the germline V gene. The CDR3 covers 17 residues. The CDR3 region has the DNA TGCGCCAGCAGCCAAGATAGGGGACTAGCAGCTAGAGAGACCCAGTACTTC. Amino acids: CASSQDRGLAARETQYF.

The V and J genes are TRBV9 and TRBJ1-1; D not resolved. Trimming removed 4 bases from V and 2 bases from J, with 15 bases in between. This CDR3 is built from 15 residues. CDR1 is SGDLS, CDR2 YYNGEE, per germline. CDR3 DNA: TGTGCCAGCAGCCCGTACGGGGTGGGAAACACTGAAGCTTTCTTT. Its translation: CASSPYGVGNTEAFF.

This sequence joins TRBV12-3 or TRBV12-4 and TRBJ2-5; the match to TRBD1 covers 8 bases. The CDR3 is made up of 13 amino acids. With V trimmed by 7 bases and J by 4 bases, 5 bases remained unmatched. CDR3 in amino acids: CASTQGAGETQYF. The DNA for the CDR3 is TGTGCCAGCACCCAGGGGGCTGGAGAGACCCAGTACTTC.